One TCR beta chain is described in this entry. Generated by immunoSEQ multiplex PCR, the TCRdb table keeps only in-frame clones and is missing some. Of 300,000 to 450,000 clones listed, around 87% are singletons. This sample was included in a study of blood T cell repertoires in COVID-19. The ends were cut back, 4 bases at V and 0 bases at J, with 9 bases in the middle. CDR3 length: 14 amino acids. CDR1 and CDR2 (germline): ENHRY, SYGVKD. The sequenced material came from peripheral blood. The sequence came from a woman aged 30 to 39 with COVID-19, enrolled during active disease. V gene TRBV10-3 combines with J gene TRBJ1-1, with D possibly TRBD1 on 6 matching bases. The CDR3 DNA reads TGTGCCATCAGTGCCGGACAGCTGAACACTGAAGCTTTCTTT. Protein: CAISAGQLNTEAFF.